The clone carrying this T cell receptor (beta chain) was observed many times. Its antigen is not known. This specimen belongs to a study of T-cell memory formation after mild COVID-19. The study, taken as a whole, reports: CD4/CD8 balance characterized clones contracting day 15 to 85, and CD4+ skew characterized later expanders.

TCRdb ran MiXCR on the 5' RACE reads and lists one entry per CDR3 protein. The data hold 90,000 to 120,000 distinct CDR3 sequences, with 15% to 20% observed a single time. Germline V gene data show CDR1 as SGHTA and CDR2 as FQGTGA. The ends were cut back, 4 bases at V and 2 bases at J, with 8 bases in the middle. The CDR3 extends over 13 amino acids. The V call is TRBV7-3, the J call TRBJ1-1; D remains unclear. What was sequenced was PBMCs or a T cell subset sorted from them (not recorded which). This receptor was obtained from a man between 18 and 35 years old who had mild COVID-19 (a few samples of this study predate the infection). Cell type and time point are not known. The CDR3: CASSSQVNTEAFF. CDR3 sequence (DNA): TGTGCCAGCAGCTCTCAGGTTAACACTGAAGCTTTCTTT.